This TCR beta chain was sequenced during a study of CD8 T cells in Susac syndrome. The sample holds one count of this clonotype. Its antigen remains unknown. Study conclusions and caveats: A relatively small number of individuals underwent TCR sequencing and HLA analysis.

Sequencing of TCR beta was carried out in blood CD8+ and CD4+ T cells. The multiple sclerosis control group comprised treatment-naive patients with stable or active relapsing-remitting disease. RNA totalling roughly 0.45 to 1 ug underwent reverse transcription with random hexamers. Amplification of TCR beta CDR3 by immunoSEQ multiplex PCR spanned 54 Vbeta and 13 Jbeta. MiXCR, run by TCRdb on the immunoSEQ multiplex PCR reads, gives a single entry per CDR3 protein. The sample holds 120,000 or so distinct CDR3 sequences, roughly 94% seen once. Germline V lookup: CDR1 MGHDK, CDR2 SYGVNS. The CDR3 has 17 residues. V was clipped by 1 base and J by 3 bases, with 16 bases between them.

The sequence was collected from a human donor with multiple sclerosis. Material for sequencing was CD4+ T cells from PBMCs. J is TRBJ2-1 and V is TRBV25-1; D possibly corresponds to TRBD2 (6 bases). CDR3 bases: TGTGCCAGCAGTGAATTCCCGACCGGGAGTTTCTACAATGAGCAGTTCTTC. This gives the protein CASSEFPTGSFYNEQFF.